This T cell receptor (beta chain) is drawn from a study of blood T cell repertoires in COVID-19. While infection was still active, Seattle patients were enrolled and then followed longitudinally. TCRdb's copy holds only in-frame clones and misses some; the assay was immunoSEQ multiplex PCR. This sample has 65,000 to 95,000 clones, with about 78% found just once. V shed 4 bases and J shed 0 bases, with 17 bases lying between them. CDR1 SGDLS and CDR2 YYNGEE come from the germline V gene. This CDR3 spans 17 amino acids. The sequenced sample consisted of peripheral blood. The TCR comes from a man aged 55-75 years with COVID-19, enrolled during active disease. J is TRBJ2-1 and V is TRBV9; the D gene is possibly TRBD1 (6 bases). This CDR3 reads CASSPRTALSSYNEQFF. The CDR3 nucleotides read TGTGCCAGCAGCCCCCGGACAGCCCTAAGCTCCTACAATGAGCAGTTCTTC.